A single T cell receptor (beta chain) is shown here with its context. The sample is drawn from a study of blood T cell repertoires in COVID-19. Looking at the study overall: COVID-19 samples, acute and convalescent, were from the United States, Italy and Spain. PBMCs, B-cell-depleted T cells, or T cells provided the cDNA or gDNA that made up the material.

Generated by immunoSEQ multiplex PCR, the TCRdb table keeps only in-frame clones and is missing some. The sample holds about 26,000 clones, approximately 66% seen once. The source is a man aged 55 to 70 with active or convalescent COVID-19. The sequenced sample consisted of peripheral blood.

The CDR3 DNA reads TGTGCCAGTAGTTTTTTAGCGGGTGGTTACAATGAGCAGTTCTTC. It is translated as CASSFLAGGYNEQFF. The V and J genes are TRBV19 and TRBJ2-1; TRBD2 aligns across 7 bases. The CDR3 runs 15 residues. The V and J ends lost 5 bases and 4 bases, in that order; junction bases with no gene match: 8. Per germline, CDR1 LNHDA and CDR2 SQIVND (reference sequence).